These 16 T cell receptor beta chains were sequenced from one sample in a study of response to subunit inactivated influenza vaccine (dated by TCRdb to the late 2010s). Libraries came from RT-PCR. Sequencing relied on an Illumina HiSeq 2500. The public reads were quality trimmed at Q25 with fastp and then assembled into clones with MiXCR by TCRdb, keeping productive beta chains. CDR3 protein duplicates are merged, each entry listing the most common genes and DNA. Across this sample there are 630,000 or so distinct CDR3 sequences, with 15% to 18% seen only once. The biggest ten clones account for 11% of the sample. This material consisted of PBMCs from blood, taken approximately 12 days after vaccination. These receptors all stem from a man in his fifties who received an inactivated influenza vaccine. Donor details come from another sample of the same person, matched by shared clones.

The gene calls are TRBV7-9 and TRBJ2-7; D possibly corresponds to TRBD1 (6 bases). CDR3 length: 13 amino acids. Per the germline V gene, CDR1 is SEHNR and CDR2 is FQNEAQ (reference sequence). Trimming shortened V by 1 base and J by 6 bases, and 10 bases separated the two germline ends. CDR3 in DNA: TGTGCCAGCAGCTTAGTATCAGGGGCCGAGCAGTACTTC. It is translated as CASSLVSGAEQYF.

The genes are TRBV6-2 or TRBV6-3 and TRBJ1-2; D gene unclear. Germline loops: CDR1 MNHEY, CDR2 SVGEGT. This CDR3 region has 14 residues. V lost 0 bases and J 6 bases, leaving 11 bases between the germline ends. For the CDR3, the DNA is TGTGCCAGCAGTTACTCGATATGGGGAGATGGCTACACCTTC. This sequence encodes CASSYSIWGDGYTF.

In this sample, this clonotype turned up many times. The chain links TRBV7-7 to TRBJ2-1, with 14 positions matching TRBD2. The V gene's germline CDR1 is SSHAT and CDR2 FNYEAQ (reference sequence). The J segment lost 15 bases and the V segment lost 5 bases, leaving 6 bases of the junction unmatched. The CDR3 contains 13 residues. CDR3 in amino acids: CASSVGLAGEVFF. CDR3 DNA: TGTGCCAGCAGCGTGGGACTAGCGGGAGAGGTGTTCTTC.

This clonotype has a handful of counts. The CDR3 DNA is TGTGCCAGCAGTTTTTTCCTCGGCACAGATACGCAGTATTTT. Residues: CASSFFLGTDTQYF. The rearrangement uses TRBV28 and TRBJ2-3; no reliable D call. The CDR3 length is 14 residues. Trimming took 3 bases from V and 1 from J, leaving 8 bases between them. Per the germline V gene, CDR1 is MDHEN and CDR2 is SYDVKM.

The genes are TRBV2 and TRBJ2-7, with D uncertain. The CDR3 covers 12 residues. The V gene lost 7 bases and the J gene lost 1 base, with 8 bases spanning the gap. Germline CDR1 reads SNHLY; CDR2 reads FYNNEI. In DNA form, the CDR3 reads TGTGCCAGCAAGGTTGTTTCCTACGAGCAGTACTTC. It specifies CASKVVSYEQYF. Looking up the rest from reference TRBV2 and TRBJ2-7 gives the full variable domain: EPEVTQTPSHQVTQMGQEVILRCVPISNHLYFYWYRQILGQKVEFLVSFYNNEISEKSEIFDDQFSVERPDGSNFTLKIRSTKLEDSAMYFCASKVVSYEQYFGPGTRLTVT.

This chain joins TRBV20-1 and TRBJ2-7, with 9 bases that match TRBD1. Germline CDR1 reads DFQATT; CDR2 reads SNEGSKA (reference sequence). V lost 4 bases, J lost 5 bases, and 15 bases stayed unmatched. The CDR3 covers 16 residues. The CDR3 here is CSANMGLGQGKNEQYF. DNA of the CDR3: TGCAGTGCTAACATGGGTTTGGGACAGGGTAAGAACGAGCAGTACTTC.

This clonotype was picked up a small number of times. The chain joins TRBV6-2 or TRBV6-3 to TRBJ1-5; D not resolved. The CDR3 has 13 amino acids. Trimming removed 6 bases at V and 5 bases at J, with 11 bases between. The V gene's germline CDR1 is MNHEY and CDR2 SVGEGT. CDR3 sequence reads: CASSSTRDQPQHF. CDR3 in DNA: TGTGCCAGCAGCTCCACAAGAGATCAGCCCCAGCATTTT.

This chain joins TRBV7-9 and TRBJ2-1, with D possibly matching TRBD2 (6 bases). Germline-derived CDR1 and CDR2 are SEHNR and FQNEAQ (reference sequence). This CDR3 region has 13 residues. The V gene lost 6 bases and the J gene lost 5 bases, with 11 bases spanning the gap. CDR3 in amino acids: CASRTGVHNEQFF. CDR3 sequence (DNA): TGTGCCAGCAGAACGGGGGTACACAATGAGCAGTTCTTC.

The chain recombines TRBV15 with TRBJ1-5, with D maybe TRBD1 (5 bases). CDR1 LNHNV and CDR2 YYDKDF come from the germline V gene (reference sequence). The CDR3 consists of 13 residues. V was pared by 5 bases and J by 5 bases, with 10 bases between. The CDR3 region is CATSGGGDQPQHF. The CDR3 DNA is TGTGCCACCAGCGGGGGGGGGGATCAGCCCCAGCATTTT.

The chain carries TRBV24-1 and TRBJ2-2, with D possibly matching TRBD1 (6 bases). The CDR3 has 14 residues. V was clipped by 2 bases and J by 8 bases, with 11 bases between them. From germline, CDR1 is KGHDR and CDR2 SFDVKD. The CDR3 sequence: CATSDYRTAGELFF. CDR3 nucleotides: TGTGCCACCAGTGATTATAGGACAGCTGGGGAGCTGTTTTTT.

The chain links TRBV5-1 to TRBJ2-1; 9 bases map to TRBD1. Germline CDR1 is SGHRS and CDR2 is YFSETQ. The CDR3 covers 15 residues. The V segment lost 4 bases and the J segment 7 bases; nucleotides outside the gene matches: 9. The CDR3 nucleotides are TGCGCCAGCAGCCCTCCGGGACAGGGATGGAATGAGCAGTTCTTC. Amino acid sequence: CASSPPGQGWNEQFF.

This clonotype has a handful of counts. The rearrangement joins TRBV4-3 to TRBJ2-6; D is unresolved. V dropped 2 bases and J dropped 0 bases, with 11 bases sitting between them. The CDR3 is 17 residues long. Germline CDR1 and CDR2: LGHNA and YSLEER. CDR3 in amino acids: CASSQNYDSSGANVLTF. CDR3 DNA sequence: TGCGCCAGCAGCCAAAATTACGACTCCTCTGGGGCCAACGTCCTGACTTTC.

This clonotype was counted only a few times. The chain couples TRBV4-2 to TRBJ2-7; D might be TRBD2 (6 bases). V gave up 8 bases and J gave up 5 bases, with 25 bases separating them. Germline assignment: CDR1 LGHNA and CDR2 YNFKEQ. This CDR3 has 16 residues. The CDR3 here is CASSPFSGTYLHEQYF. The CDR3 region has the DNA TGTGCCAGCTCCCCTTTTTCCGGGACTTACCTCCACGAGCAGTACTTC.

The chain links TRBV6-1 to TRBJ1-1; D perhaps matches TRBD1 (5 bases). CDR3 length: 13 amino acids. CDR1 is MNHNS and CDR2 is SASEGT in the germline V gene. V was clipped by 4 bases and J by 4 bases, with 10 bases between them. CDR3 bases: TGTGCCAGCAGTGGACAGCTGCGCACTGAAGCTTTCTTT. Residues: CASSGQLRTEAFF.

This sequence joins TRBV5-6 and TRBJ2-7, with TRBD1 as a possible D gene (5 bases). The CDR3 runs to 13 residues. Germline V gives CDR1 SGHDT, CDR2 YYEEEE. The ends were cut back, 3 bases at V and 3 bases at J, with 10 bases in the middle. The CDR3 reads CASSWGSFYEQYF. The DNA of the CDR3 is TGTGCCAGCAGCTGGGGCAGTTTCTACGAGCAGTACTTC.

The CDR3 reads CASLGTELYGYTF. Written as DNA, the CDR3 is TGTGCCAGCCTCGGGACGGAGCTATATGGCTACACCTTC. The chain employs TRBV2 and TRBJ1-2; D perhaps matches TRBD1 (5 bases). This CDR3 contains 13 residues. Trimming pared 8 bases from V and 5 bases from J, leaving 15 bases between. CDR1 and CDR2 from the germline V gene are SNHLY and FYNNEI.